The clone carrying this T cell receptor beta chain has ten or more counts. Antigen unknown. Graves' hyperthyroidism is called stable when ophthalmopathy does not progress within 18 months. These data belong to a study of T cells in Graves' hyperthyroidism and ophthalmopathy. General observations from the study: Also found in blood were most expanded thyroid clonotypes above 0.001.

RNA transcripts served as the template for amplifying TCR beta CDR3 regions. The HTBI primer set was used in a first-round RT-PCR of the TCR CDR3. TCRdb ran MiXCR on the multiplex PCR reads and lists one entry per CDR3 protein. The table has about 580,000 distinct CDR3 sequences, 40% to 55% seen once. V lost 4 bases and J 3 bases, leaving 10 bases between the germline ends. The length of the CDR3 is 13 residues. Germline V gene lookup returns CDR1 SGHVS and CDR2 FNYEAQ. The sample taken for sequencing was peripheral blood or thyroid tissue (not recorded which). This sequence originates from a woman under 30 with Graves' hyperthyroidism. The chain combines TRBV7-6 with TRBJ2-7; D is undetermined. The CDR3 sequence: CASSSPDGYEQYF. The CDR3 bases are TGTGCCAGCAGCTCCCCGGACGGCTACGAGCAGTACTTC.